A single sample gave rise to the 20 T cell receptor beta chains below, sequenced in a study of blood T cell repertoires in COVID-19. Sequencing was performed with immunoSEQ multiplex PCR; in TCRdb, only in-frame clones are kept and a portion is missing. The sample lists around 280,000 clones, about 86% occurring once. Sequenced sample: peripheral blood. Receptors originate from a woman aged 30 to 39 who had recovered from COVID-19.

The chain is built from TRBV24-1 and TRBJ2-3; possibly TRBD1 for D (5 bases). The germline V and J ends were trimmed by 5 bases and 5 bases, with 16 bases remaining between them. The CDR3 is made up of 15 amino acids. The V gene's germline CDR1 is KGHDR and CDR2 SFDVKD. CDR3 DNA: TGTGCCACCAGTGGCCCAGGGTCGGCAGTAGATACGCAGTATTTT. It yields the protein CATSGPGSAVDTQYF.

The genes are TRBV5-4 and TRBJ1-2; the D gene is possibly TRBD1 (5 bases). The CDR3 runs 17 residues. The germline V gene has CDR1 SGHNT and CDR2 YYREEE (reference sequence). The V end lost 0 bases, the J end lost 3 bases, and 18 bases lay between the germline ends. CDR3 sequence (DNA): TGTGCCAGCAGCTTGGGGGGGGTGGTACCGATCGACTATGGCTACACCTTC. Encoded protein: CASSLGGVVPIDYGYTF.

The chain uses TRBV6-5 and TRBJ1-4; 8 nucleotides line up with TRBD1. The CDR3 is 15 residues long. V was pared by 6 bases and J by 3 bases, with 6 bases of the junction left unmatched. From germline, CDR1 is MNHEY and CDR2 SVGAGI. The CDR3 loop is CASRQGAKANEKLFF. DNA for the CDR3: TGTGCCAGCAGGCAGGGGGCTAAGGCTAATGAAAAACTGTTTTTT.

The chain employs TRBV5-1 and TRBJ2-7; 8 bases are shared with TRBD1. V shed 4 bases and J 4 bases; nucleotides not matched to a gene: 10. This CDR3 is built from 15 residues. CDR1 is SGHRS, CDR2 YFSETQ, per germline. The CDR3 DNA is TGCGCCAGCAGCCCGGGACAGGCGACGATTTACGAGCAGTACTTC. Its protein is CASSPGQATIYEQYF.

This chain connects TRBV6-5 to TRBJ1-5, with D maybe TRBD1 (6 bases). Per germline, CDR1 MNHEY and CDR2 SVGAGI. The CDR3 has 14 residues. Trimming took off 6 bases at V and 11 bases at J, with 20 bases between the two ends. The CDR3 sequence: CASSRGQLSEAQHF. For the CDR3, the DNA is TGTGCCAGCAGCCGGGGACAATTGAGCGAGGCCCAGCATTTT.

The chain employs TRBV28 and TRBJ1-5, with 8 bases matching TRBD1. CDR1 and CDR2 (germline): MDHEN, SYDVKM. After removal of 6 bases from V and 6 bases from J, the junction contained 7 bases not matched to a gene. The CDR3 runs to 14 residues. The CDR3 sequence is CASRTLTGAQPQHF. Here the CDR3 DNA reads TGTGCCAGCAGAACATTGACAGGGGCTCAGCCCCAGCATTTT. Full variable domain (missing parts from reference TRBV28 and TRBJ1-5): DVKVTQSSRYLVKRTGEKVFLECVQDMDHENMFWYRQDPGLGLRLIYFSYDVKMKEKGDIPEGYSVSREKKERFSLILESASTNQTSMYLCASRTLTGAQPQHFGDGTRLSIL.

As DNA, the CDR3 is TGTGCCACCAGCAGAGACAGGGGGCGAAACGAGCAGTACTTC. Its protein product is CATSRDRGRNEQYF. The rearrangement links TRBV15 to TRBJ2-7; the match to TRBD1 covers 8 bases. The CDR3 consists of 14 residues. From germline, CDR1 is LNHNV and CDR2 YYDKDF (reference sequence). V shed 0 bases and J 5 bases; nucleotides not matched to a gene: 3. Full variable domain (outside the CDR3, taken from reference TRBV15 and TRBJ2-7): DAMVIQNPRYQVTQFGKPVTLSCSQTLNHNVMYWYQQKSSQAPKLLFHYYDKDFNNEADTPDNFQSRRPNTSFCFLDIRSPGLGDTAMYLCATSRDRGRNEQYFGPGTRLTVT.

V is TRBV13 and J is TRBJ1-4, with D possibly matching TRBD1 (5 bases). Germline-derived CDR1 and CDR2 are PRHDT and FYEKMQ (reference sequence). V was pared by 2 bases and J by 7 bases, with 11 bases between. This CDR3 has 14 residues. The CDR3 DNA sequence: TGTGCCAGCAGCTTATTTTGGGGCCCTGAAAAACTGTTTTTT. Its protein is CASSLFWGPEKLFF.

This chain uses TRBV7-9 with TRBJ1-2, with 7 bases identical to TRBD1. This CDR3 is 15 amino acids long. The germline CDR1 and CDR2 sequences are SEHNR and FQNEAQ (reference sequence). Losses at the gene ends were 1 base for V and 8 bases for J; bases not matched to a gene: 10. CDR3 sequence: CASSLDATGAPGYTF. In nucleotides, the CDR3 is TGTGCCAGCAGCTTAGATGCCACAGGGGCCCCGGGCTACACCTTC. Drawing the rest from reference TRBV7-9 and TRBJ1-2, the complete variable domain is DTGVSQNPRHKITKRGQNVTFRCDPISEHNRLYWYRQTLGQGPEFLTYFQNEAQLEKSRLLSDRFSAERPKGSFSTLEIQRTEQGDSAMYLCASSLDATGAPGYTFGSGTRLTVV.

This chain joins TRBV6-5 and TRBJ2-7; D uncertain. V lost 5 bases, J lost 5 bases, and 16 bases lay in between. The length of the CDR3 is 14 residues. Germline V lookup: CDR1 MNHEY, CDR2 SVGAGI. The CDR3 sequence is CASSPRIAPNEQYF. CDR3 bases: TGTGCCAGCAGTCCCCGGATAGCCCCGAACGAGCAGTACTTC.

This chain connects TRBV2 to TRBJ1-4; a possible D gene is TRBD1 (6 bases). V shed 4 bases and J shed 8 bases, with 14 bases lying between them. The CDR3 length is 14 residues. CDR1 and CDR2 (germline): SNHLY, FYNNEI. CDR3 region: CASSVQGREEKLFF. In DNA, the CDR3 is TGTGCCAGCAGTGTTCAGGGGCGAGAGGAAAAACTGTTTTTT.

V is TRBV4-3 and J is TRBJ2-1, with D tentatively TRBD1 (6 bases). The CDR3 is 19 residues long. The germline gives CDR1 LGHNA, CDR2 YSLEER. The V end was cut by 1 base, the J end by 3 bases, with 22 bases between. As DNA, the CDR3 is TGCGCCAGCAGCCAAGGCCCCGGGACATCAGAGGGTATCTACAATGAGCAGTTCTTC. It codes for CASSQGPGTSEGIYNEQFF.

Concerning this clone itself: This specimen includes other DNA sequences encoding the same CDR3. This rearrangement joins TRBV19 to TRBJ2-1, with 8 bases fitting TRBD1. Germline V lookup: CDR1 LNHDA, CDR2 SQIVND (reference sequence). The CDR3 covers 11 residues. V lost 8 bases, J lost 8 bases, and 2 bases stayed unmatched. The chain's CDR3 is CASSDRDEQFF. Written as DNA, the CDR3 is TGTGCCAGTTCGGACAGGGATGAGCAGTTCTTC.

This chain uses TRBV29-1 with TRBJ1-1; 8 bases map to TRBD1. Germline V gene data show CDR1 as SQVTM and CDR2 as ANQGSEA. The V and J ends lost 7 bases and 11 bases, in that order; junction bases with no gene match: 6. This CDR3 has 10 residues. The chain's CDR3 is CSAFQGAAFF. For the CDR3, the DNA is TGCAGCGCGTTCCAGGGGGCGGCTTTCTTT.

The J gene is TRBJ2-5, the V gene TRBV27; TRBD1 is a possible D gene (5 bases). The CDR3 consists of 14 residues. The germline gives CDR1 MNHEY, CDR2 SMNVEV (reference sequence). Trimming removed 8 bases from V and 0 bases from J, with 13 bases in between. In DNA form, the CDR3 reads TGTGCCAGCTGGGCCGACAGCTACCAAGAGACCCAGTACTTC. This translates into CASWADSYQETQYF.

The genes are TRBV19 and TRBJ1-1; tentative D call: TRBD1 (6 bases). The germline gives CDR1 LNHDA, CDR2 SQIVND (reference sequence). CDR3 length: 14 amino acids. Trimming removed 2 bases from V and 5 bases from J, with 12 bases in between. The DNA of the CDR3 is TGTGCCAGTAGTATAACAGGGTCGGGGACTGAAGCTTTCTTT. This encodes CASSITGSGTEAFF.

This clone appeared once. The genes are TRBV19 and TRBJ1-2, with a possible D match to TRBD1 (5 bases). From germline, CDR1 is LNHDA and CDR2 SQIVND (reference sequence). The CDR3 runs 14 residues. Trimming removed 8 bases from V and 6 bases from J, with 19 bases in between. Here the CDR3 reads CASVGFGTQHGYTF. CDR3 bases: TGTGCCAGTGTGGGTTTCGGGACTCAGCATGGCTACACCTTC.

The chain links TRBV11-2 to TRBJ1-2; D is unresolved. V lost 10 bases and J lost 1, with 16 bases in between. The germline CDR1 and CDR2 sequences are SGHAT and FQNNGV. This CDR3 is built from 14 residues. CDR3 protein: CATTDTAGNYGYTF. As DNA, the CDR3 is TGTGCCACTACGGATACGGCGGGTAACTATGGCTACACCTTC.

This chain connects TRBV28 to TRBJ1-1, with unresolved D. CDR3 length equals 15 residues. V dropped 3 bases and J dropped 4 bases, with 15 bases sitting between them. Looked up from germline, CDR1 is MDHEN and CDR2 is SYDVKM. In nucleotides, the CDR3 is TGTGCCAGCAGTTTGAGTGGAGAAGGAAGCACTGAAGCTTTCTTT. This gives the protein CASSLSGEGSTEAFF.

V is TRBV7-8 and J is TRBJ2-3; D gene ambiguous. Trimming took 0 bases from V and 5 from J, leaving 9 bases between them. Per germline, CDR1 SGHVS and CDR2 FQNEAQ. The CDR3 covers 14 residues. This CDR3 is CASSLATTLDTQYF. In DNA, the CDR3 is TGTGCCAGCAGCTTAGCGACAACACTAGATACGCAGTATTTT. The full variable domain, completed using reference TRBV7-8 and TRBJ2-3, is GAGVSQSPRYKVAKRGQDVALRCDPISGHVSLFWYQQALGQGPEFLTYFQNEAQLDKSGLPSDRFFAERPEGSVSTLKIQRTQQEDSAVYLCASSLATTLDTQYFGPGTRLTVL.